This T cell receptor (beta chain) was identified during a study of cytomegalovirus exposure and HLA in healthy donors (dated by TCRdb to between 2016 and 2019). Study-wide context: In an earlier analysis of approximately 500 of the donors, approximately 300 Gb of sequence data and 117 million unique TCR beta sequences from about 179 million T cells were reported. The study combined high-throughput TCR immunosequencing, statistical association of individual TCRs with disease status, and machine learning to predict cytomegalovirus infection status. Every repertoire in the discovery cohort had been generated on one and the same sequencing platform. The study used immunosequencing to profile the T cell repertoires of 666 subjects and linked those repertoires to cytomegalovirus serostatus. To decide whether each TCR beta V gene segment behaved as functional or pseudogenic, an earlier analysis of some 600 of the donors relied on high-throughput TCR beta sequencing. Four or five DR-DQ haplotypes were handled as single units for association and clustering because linkage in the cohort was strong. Rather than drawing on any new phenotypic data, the later analysis identified candidate immune exposures from TCR beta sequences and the way those sequences occurred across donors. Genome-wide SNP genotypes for about three fifths of the roughly 700 donors were used in a later genetic analysis, which treated that subset as a discovery cohort. The genetic ancestry cluster associated with self-reported Caucasian donors included 81% of the roughly 390 genotyped donors. An early release that covered about 600 HLA-typed donors contained approximately 300 gigabases of sequencing data and roughly 84 million unique TCR sequences. HLA typing included class I and class II loci at four-digit resolution. Donor age, sex, ethnicity and CMV serostatus were collected together with the repertoire data. Besides the first cohort of about 730 subjects, a separate validation cohort made up of over 95 different subjects was used. Typing coverage differed by locus: A, B, C, DRB1 and DQB1 were typed in about 629-640 donors, DQA1 in roughly 510, DPA1 in around 610, and DPB1 in just under 480. To study patterns of TCR occurrence, a later analysis re-analyzed previously published TCR beta repertoires from 500 to 850 donors and added high-resolution HLA genotyping. The study was designed to test whether signatures of past pathogen exposure could be identified by cataloging public T cell receptors. Across 398 genotyped donors of the cohort, an average of roughly 250,000 unique TCR beta nucleotide sequences per donor were sequenced, and approximately 17% of those sequences were non-productive.

CDR1 SGHAT and CDR2 FQNNGV were looked up in the germline V gene. The germline V end is reduced by 5 bases and the J end by 10 bases; junction bases left unmatched: 14. The CDR3, cysteine through phenylalanine, is 16 amino acids long. The kept DNA is CDR3 alone, 48 bases in frame from the first base. The cohort was made up of approximately 700 healthy bone marrow donors. At the time of sampling, all cohort members were nominally healthy, though unrecorded immune exposures were likely present. The donor tested CMV seronegative and was one of the 352 seronegative cohort members. Each donor provided a peripheral blood sample, and peripheral blood mononuclear cells were used for TCR beta sequencing. Genomic DNA extraction from the blood cell samples was performed with the Qiagen DNeasy Blood Extraction Kit. General conclusions and limits of the study: The study gave a list of under 200 TCR beta chains associated with cytomegalovirus. In a later analysis, most CMV-associated TCR beta chains were found to appear HLA-restricted, with HLA associations seemingly driven largely by CMV exposure. A further reported finding was that TCR beta sequences accurately predicted the HLA-A and HLA-B alleles for most subjects in the first cohort. At a false discovery rate of 0.05, a later analysis linked 15,000 to 20,000 TCR beta sequences to specific HLA alleles. Some IMGT-functional V segments, including TRBV6-2 and TRBV6-3, could not be told apart with the 87-base-pair reads, so those segments were excluded. In an earlier analysis of about 600 of the donors, most TCR beta V segments appeared in productive rearrangements about 87% or about 30% of the time, broadly matching IMGT annotations. Across donors, most TCR sequences were observed very rarely, whereas some public TCRs were present in many individuals. Compared with the approximately 600-donor mean, donors in an Asian-associated ancestry cluster had fewer N-insertions in productive TCRs, according to a later genetic analysis. The classifier was reported to diagnose cytomegalovirus status with high specificity and sensitivity in both the original and validation cohorts. The authors suggested that the approach could potentially be generalized to other disease states and immunological phenotypes. Compared with equally common non-associated chains, HLA-associated TCR beta chains in a later analysis were more clonally expanded and had lower generation probabilities. According to a later analysis, TCR association rates differed among HLA loci, with DRB1 alleles showing the most associated TCRs and HLA-C alleles showing the fewest. A few of the identified cytomegalovirus-associated TCR beta chains were confirmed in vitro to be specific for cytomegalovirus antigens. Because counts were too low, fewer than 20 rarely observed V segments, including chromosome 9 orphons, were excluded from the earlier analysis of some 540 of the donors. Sequencing depth was assumed to be roughly uniform across donors in the presence/absence analyses, though that assumption may not hold. Linkage disequilibrium might explain the correlated functional status among segregating V segments, but an unknown experimental factor could not be ruled out. A later genetic analysis associated a missense DCLRE1C variant with V-gene and J-gene trimming of TCR beta chains, and an independent cohort replicated the association. This cohort had only TCR beta chains sequenced, and the lack of alpha or paired-chain data limited which features could be detected. Assigning TCR associations to individual alleles was difficult when HLA alleles, especially DR and DQ, strongly co-occurred. A group of highly shared sequence variants was considered likely to be a technical artifact of the sequencing pipeline. According to a later analysis, parvovirus B19, influenza, CMV and Epstein-Barr virus appeared linked to several top co-occurrence clusters. Immune exposure information for the cohort was limited to CMV serostatus. Because HLA typing was unavailable for some donors at each locus, only the typed subset was used in association tests.

Details on this clone: Its antigen target is currently unknown. No base-level quality is on record; no much larger clone is a single base apart.

The library was prepared using the immunoSEQ multiplex PCR assay. For the multiplex PCR, a mixture combining 60 forward primers for TCR Vbeta segments and 13 reverse primers for TCR Jbeta segments was used. Amplification of the CDR3 region of rearranged TCR beta genes was performed with a multiplex PCR assay on genomic DNA. On the Illumina HiSeq System, the amplified TCR beta libraries were sequenced as 87-base-pair reads. Processing in the source paper ran as follows. A later analysis tallied roughly 76 million unique TCR beta chains across the 600 to 700 repertoires, and 10 million to 11 million of those chains were shared by two or more donors. Raw reads were error-corrected and collapsed into unique sequences by a nearest-neighbor algorithm in which closely related sequences were merged to remove PCR and sequencing errors. Alignment of CDR3 sequences to IMGT reference sequences was used to assign V, D and J gene segments. For a sequence to be retained, at least a six-nucleotide match to both a V gene segment and a J gene segment was required. A rearrangement was called productive if the CDR3 had no stop codons and remained in frame with V and J, and every other rearrangement was called non-productive. CDR3 was defined according to IMGT convention as the region running from the second conserved V-encoded cysteine to the conserved J-encoded phenylalanine. Sequences without an unambiguous match to a single V gene segment were excluded from the earlier analysis of 587 of the donors. In an earlier analysis of 587 of the donors, V segments were called functional above 56.7% productive rearrangements and were called segregating when the between-donor standard deviation exceeded 5%. To diagnose cytomegalovirus status from the catalog of TCR beta chain sequences, a statistical classification framework was built. V and J gene assignment, in a later analysis, came from comparing TCR nucleotide sequences with IMGT/GENE-DB human TR gene sequences. Using the TCRdist pipeline, a later analysis assigned CDR3 sequences along with most-parsimonious VDJ recombination scenarios. In a later analysis, each TCR beta chain was defined by its CDR3 amino acid sequence together with its V-gene family, and reads without a unique V-gene family were excluded. To address suspected cross-contamination and a sequencing artifact, a later analysis removed over 500 highly shared, low-generation-probability nucleotide sequences. In a later analysis, a clonal expansion index was calculated for each public chain from normalized within-repertoire ranks of inferred template counts. Generation probabilities in a later analysis came from a VDJ recombination model fitted to out-of-frame rearrangements, and those results were checked against IGoR. In a later analysis, TCR-TCR, TCR-HLA and TCR-CMV co-occurrence was scored with hypergeometric tests, and a repertoire-size bias correction was applied to TCR pairs. In a later analysis, false discovery rates were estimated by permuting HLA or CMV assignments 20 times. In a later analysis, co-occurring TCRs were grouped using DBSCAN, and TCRdist sequence similarity was added for clustering within HLA-allele-positive subsets. Co-occurrence clustering excluded repertoires with fewer than 30,000 or more than 120,000 public chains, plus five with anomalous nucleotide sharing. TCRdb's version of the immuneACCESS table is confined to in-frame rearrangements and falls short of the full clone set. An unresolved V gene accounts for under half of the shortfall where checked; the remainder is of unknown origin. The DNA was the basis for D and trimming; V, J and clone size are from that table. Across this sample there are about 130,000 clones, with around 70% seen only once. The ten biggest clones cover around 3.2% of the sample.

Sequenced: PBMCs. The rearranged chain carries TRBV11-2 and TRBJ2-1, with 10 bases aligning to TRBD2. The receptor was derived from a young man in good health and CMV-seronegative. The CDR3 region has the sequence CASSTLSGGGPLEQFF. In nucleotides, the sequence is TGTGCCAGCAGCACCCTCAGCGGGGGGGGCCCTCTAGAGCAGTTCTTC. Joined to the reference TRBV11-2 and TRBJ2-1 proteins, this CDR3 gives the full variable domain: EAGVAQSPRYKIIEKRQSVAFWCNPISGHATLYWYQQILGQGPKLLIQFQNNGVVDDSQLPKDRFSAERLKGVDSTLKIQPAKLEDSAVYLCASSTLSGGGPLEQFFGPGTRLTVL.